The present entry profiles one T cell receptor beta chain with its context. The clone's antigen remains unknown. Base qualities are not at hand, and no much larger clone is one base apart. These data come from a study of blood T cell repertoires in COVID-19 (dated by TCRdb to 2018 to 2021). A note on the overall study: Samples from collaborators originated in the United States, Italy and Spain and spanned both the acute and convalescent phases of COVID-19. The sample metadata nearly always contained a de-identified subject ID, COVID-19 status, age in years and sex. Where available, HLA class I and class II types were taken from metadata supplied by the sample provider and were not determined by assay-based typing. The prospective study material was composed of cDNA or gDNA derived from T cells, B-cell-depleted T cells, or PBMCs. The samples were drawn from the first 160 participants of the ongoing ImmuneRACE study and from 950 to 1,500 subjects provided by 6 global collaborators. Subjects who had been exposed to COVID-19, were actively infected with it, or had recovered from it provided the deeply sampled blood TCRbeta repertoires that made up the dataset. The repertoires were released in a freely available public database meant as a resource for research on the immune response to SARS-CoV-2.

In the prospective study, participants were roughly 18 to 89 years old, resided in about two dozen geographic areas of the United States, and were enrolled through a virtual design. To assign participants to cohorts, the prospective study relied on clinical history that participants themselves reported in a screening survey and a study questionnaire. ImmuneRACE Cohort 3 recovered participants were defined by two consecutive negative NP/OP PCR tests, healthcare professional clearance, or symptom resolution. In the prospective study, whole blood, serum and a nasopharyngeal or oropharyngeal swab were collected from each participant by mobile phlebotomists. Participants in the prospective study had the option to provide additional blood draws and questionnaires over a roughly 2-month period. Before DNA extraction, blood samples from the prospective study were shipped at room temperature or frozen.

What the study reported, not specific to this receptor: How much clinical and demographic metadata was included differed by source and by participant, and the metadata was provided uncurated.

The immunoSEQ Assay, a bias-controlled multiplex PCR, was used to amplify TCRbeta CDR3 regions from genomic DNA. In the original analysis: Nucleated cell counts per sample were estimated from amplification of reference gene primers within the assay. To quantify the absolute abundance of each unique TCRbeta CDR3 rearrangement, sequence reads were collapsed and filtered. For each sample, productive Simpson clonality was calculated by taking the square root of Simpson's diversity index across productive rearrangements. The immuneACCESS repertoire file appears here via TCRdb, limited to in-frame rearrangements. These files lack a portion of the clones; in checked studies, under half of the deficit traces to unresolved V genes, and the cause of the others is not known. V and J calls and clone size come straight from that table; D and trimming were deduced from the DNA. A total of about 120,000 clones appear in this sample, roughly 84% of them only once. 3.9% of the sample lies in the top ten.

From the cysteine through the phenylalanine, the CDR3 covers 15 amino acids. The retained sequence is limited to the CDR3, 45 bases, with the frame set at the first base. V and J lose 2 bases and 0 bases, and a span of 5 bases separates them. Looking up the germline V gene yields CDR1 MNHEY and CDR2 SVGAGI. This receptor was identified in a woman in her thirties who had recovered from COVID-19. Sequencing input: PBMCs or T cells enriched from blood (not recorded which). This chain is built from TRBV6-5 and TRBJ2-6, with the D gene uncertain. The CDR3 protein: CASSYGGSGANVLTF. Read as DNA, the sequence is TGTGCCAGCAGTTACGGCGGCTCTGGGGCCAACGTCCTGACTTTC.